This entry lists 22 T cell receptor beta chains sequenced from one sample in a study of blood T cell repertoires in COVID-19. Only in-frame clones appear in the TCRdb table, and some are missing; sequencing was by immunoSEQ multiplex PCR. The sample carries fewer than 250,000 clones, around 84% recorded once. The specimen sequenced was peripheral blood. These receptors were obtained from a man aged 30 to 39 with active or convalescent COVID-19.

J is TRBJ1-5 and V is TRBV6-5; no firm D call. In germline, CDR1 is MNHEY, CDR2 SVGAGI. V was trimmed by 0 bases and J by 3 bases, leaving 12 bases between them. This CDR3 comprises 16 residues. The CDR3 here is CASSYSTPGSNQPQHF. CDR3 in DNA: TGTGCCAGCAGTTACTCGACCCCGGGGTCCAATCAGCCCCAGCATTTT.

As DNA, the CDR3 is TGCAGTGCTAGGGGCGTGCAAATTCAGTACTTC. Its translation: CSARGVQIQYF. This chain links TRBV20-1 with TRBJ2-4; D not resolved. The CDR3 length is 11 residues. V shed 3 bases and J shed 10 bases, with 10 bases lying between them. Germline CDR1 and CDR2: DFQATT and SNEGSKA (reference sequence).

This clone was observed a single time. The chain recombines TRBV2 with TRBJ2-7, with TRBD2 matching over 8 bases. V gave up 8 bases and J gave up 6 bases; unmatched junction bases: 6. CDR1 is SNHLY and CDR2 is FYNNEI in the germline V gene. This CDR3 comprises 12 residues. In DNA form, the CDR3 reads TGTGCCAGCCTCTTCGGGGGGGGCGAGCAGTACTTC. It codes for CASLFGGGEQYF.

This chain connects TRBV9 to TRBJ2-5; 11 bases agree with TRBD2. From germline, CDR1 is SGDLS and CDR2 YYNGEE. J was trimmed by 5 bases and V by 0 bases; bases with no gene match: 6. This CDR3 is built from 16 residues. The DNA of the CDR3 is TGTGCCAGCAGCGTAGGGGTAGCGGGGGGGCCGGAGACCCAGTACTTC. It translates to CASSVGVAGGPETQYF. The full variable domain, its missing parts supplied by reference TRBV9 and TRBJ2-5, is DSGVTQTPKHLITATGQRVTLRCSPRSGDLSVYWYQQSLDQGLQFLIQYYNGEERAKGNILERFSAQQFPDLHSELNLSSLELGDSALYFCASSVGVAGGPETQYFGPGTRLLVL.

The V call is TRBV7-2, the J call TRBJ2-7, with 7 bases aligning to TRBD2. The CDR3 totals 15 residues. Per germline, CDR1 SGHTA and CDR2 FQGNSA. J gave up 0 bases and V 4 bases, and 6 bases lay outside the gene matches. The CDR3 here is CASSSTGGPSYEQYF. The DNA for the CDR3 is TGTGCCAGCAGCTCAACGGGGGGTCCCTCCTACGAGCAGTACTTC. The full variable domain, rest sourced from reference TRBV7-2 and TRBJ2-7, is GAGVSQSPSNKVTEKGKDVELRCDPISGHTALYWYRQSLGQGLEFLIYFQGNSAPDKSGLPSDRFSAERTGGSVSTLTIQRTQQEDSAVYLCASSSTGGPSYEQYFGPGTRLTVT.

This clone was counted a single time. This chain connects TRBV7-2 to TRBJ1-4; D possibly corresponds to TRBD1 (5 bases). The CDR3 has 14 amino acids. V was trimmed by 1 base and J by 7 bases, leaving 10 bases between them. Germline values: CDR1 SGHTA, CDR2 FQGNSA. The CDR3 nucleotides are TGTGCCAGCAGCTTAGGGGGCGCAAGTGAAAAACTGTTTTTT. This codes for CASSLGGASEKLFF. Using reference TRBV7-2 and TRBJ1-4 for the parts outside the CDR3, the full variable domain is GAGVSQSPSNKVTEKGKDVELRCDPISGHTALYWYRQSLGQGLEFLIYFQGNSAPDKSGLPSDRFSAERTGGSVSTLTIQRTQQEDSAVYLCASSLGGASEKLFFGSGTQLSVL.

V gene TRBV7-2 combines with J gene TRBJ1-6, with 9 bases that match TRBD1. Germline V gene lookup returns CDR1 SGHTA and CDR2 FQGNSA. V shed 1 base and J 8 bases; nucleotides not matched to a gene: 6. CDR3 length: 16 residues. CDR3 DNA sequence: TGTGCCAGCAGCTTAGGACAGGGGGTGAGACATTCACCCCTCCACTTT. Translation gives CASSLGQGVRHSPLHF.

The V call is TRBV4-3, the J call TRBJ1-5, with D unresolved. The CDR3 sequence is 16 residues long. V was shortened by 0 bases and J by 3 bases, with 12 bases between the two germline ends. Germline loops: CDR1 LGHNA, CDR2 YSLEER. CDR3 sequence: CASSQDWRGLNQPQHF. CDR3 coding DNA: TGCGCCAGCAGCCAAGATTGGCGAGGACTCAATCAGCCCCAGCATTTT.

The chain uses TRBV25-1 and TRBJ1-1; 9 bases line up with TRBD1. The CDR3 runs 16 residues. Germline V CDR1 and CDR2: MGHDK, SYGVNS. V shed 0 bases and J 4 bases; nucleotides not matched to a gene: 6. DNA of the CDR3: TGTGCCAGCAGTGAATATGCTGAGACAGGGGGCACTGAAGCTTTCTTT. Translation gives CASSEYAETGGTEAFF.

V usage is TRBV11-2 and J usage is TRBJ2-3, with TRBD2 identical over 9 bases. The CDR3 contains 16 residues. In germline, CDR1 is SGHAT, CDR2 FQNNGV. V dropped 7 bases and J dropped 6; count of bases not matched to a gene: 14. In DNA, the CDR3 is TGTGCCAGCACCACGAGTGGGCGGGGGGGCCGCGATACGCAGTATTTT. Translating it yields CASTTSGRGGRDTQYF.

The chain couples TRBV7-2 to TRBJ1-5; no clear D gene. Trimming removed 5 bases at V and 7 bases at J, with 12 bases between. Looked up from germline, CDR1 is SGHTA and CDR2 is FQGNSA. The CDR3 totals 13 residues. The CDR3 sequence: CASSGNSGQPQHF. The CDR3 DNA follows: TGTGCCAGCAGCGGAAACAGTGGGCAGCCCCAGCATTTT.

The chain is built from TRBV27 and TRBJ2-6; no clear D. The V end was cut by 6 bases, the J end by 1 base, with 10 bases between. The CDR3 runs to 15 residues. From germline, CDR1 is MNHEY and CDR2 SMNVEV (reference sequence). CDR3 in DNA: TGTGCCAGCAGACAAGACACATCTGGGGCCAACGTCCTGACTTTC. Residues: CASRQDTSGANVLTF.

DNA of the CDR3: TGTGCCAGCAGCCCCGACACTCGCAGACGCACAGATACGCAGTATTTT. This sequence encodes CASSPDTRRRTDTQYF. The J gene is TRBJ2-3, the V gene TRBV7-2; D is undetermined. Germline lookup yields CDR1 SGHTA and CDR2 FQGNSA. V was cut by 5 bases and J by 1 base, with 16 bases left in between. The CDR3 totals 16 residues.

V is TRBV27 and J is TRBJ1-6, with a possible D match to TRBD1 (6 bases). The germline gives CDR1 MNHEY, CDR2 SMNVEV (reference sequence). Trimming took off 6 bases at V and 9 bases at J, with 15 bases between the two ends. The CDR3 runs 14 residues. The CDR3 protein is CASSPDRSTSPLHF. The CDR3 DNA follows: TGTGCCAGCAGCCCCGACAGGTCGACTTCACCCCTCCACTTT.

This rearrangement joins TRBV7-2 to TRBJ2-3, with 9 bases lining up with TRBD1. The CDR3 spans 16 residues. J gave up 5 bases and V 3 bases, and 9 bases lay outside the gene matches. Germline-derived CDR1 and CDR2 are SGHTA and FQGNSA. Written as DNA, the CDR3 is TGTGCCAGCAGCTTGACGAACAGGGGGCGTATAGATACGCAGTATTTT. It codes for CASSLTNRGRIDTQYF.

This clone has more than one count but fewer than ten. This chain uses TRBV4-2 with TRBJ2-3; TRBD2 matches 9 bases. The CDR3 contains 20 residues. The V and J ends lost 0 bases and 5 bases, in that order; junction bases with no gene match: 18. Germline V gives CDR1 LGHNA, CDR2 YNFKEQ. CDR3 DNA: TGTGCCAGCAGCCAAGAGACCATCCAGGGAGCGGGGGGTTTTAGAGATACGCAGTATTTT. The encoded protein is CASSQETIQGAGGFRDTQYF.

This chain links TRBV7-2 with TRBJ2-6; D is uncertain. The CDR3 covers 16 residues. Germline assignment: CDR1 SGHTA and CDR2 FQGNSA. V gave up 5 bases and J gave up 1 base, with 12 bases separating them. Written as DNA, the CDR3 is TGTGCCAGCAGCCTAACCTTTGGTTCTGGGGCCAACGTCCTGACTTTC. It is translated as CASSLTFGSGANVLTF.

The chain combines TRBV9 with TRBJ2-1; D might be TRBD2 (7 bases). Germline V CDR1 and CDR2: SGDLS, YYNGEE. This CDR3 is 15 amino acids long. V lost 0 bases and J 5 bases, leaving 12 bases between the germline ends. In DNA form, the CDR3 reads TGTGCCAGCAGCGTAGTAAGCGGGACAAACAATGAGCAGTTCTTC. This sequence encodes CASSVVSGTNNEQFF. Full variable domain (remainder filled in from reference TRBV9 and TRBJ2-1): DSGVTQTPKHLITATGQRVTLRCSPRSGDLSVYWYQQSLDQGLQFLIQYYNGEERAKGNILERFSAQQFPDLHSELNLSSLELGDSALYFCASSVVSGTNNEQFFGPGTRLTVL.

V usage is TRBV5-5 and J usage is TRBJ1-1; TRBD1 matches 7 bases. Unmatched junction bases numbered 4, after V lost 0 bases and J lost 2 bases. The germline gives CDR1 SGHKS, CDR2 YYEKEE (reference sequence). The CDR3 covers 15 residues. CDR3 protein: CASSLGRQGNTEAFF. CDR3 in DNA: TGTGCCAGCAGCTTGGGGAGACAGGGAAACACTGAAGCTTTCTTT. Together with reference TRBV5-5 and TRBJ1-1, the CDR3 gives the full variable domain: DAGVTQSPTHLIKTRGQQVTLRCSPISGHKSVSWYQQVLGQGPQFIFQYYEKEERGRGNFPDRFSARQFPNYSSELNVNALLLGDSALYLCASSLGRQGNTEAFFGQGTRLTVV.

The chain recombines TRBV2 with TRBJ2-3; TRBD2 matches 7 bases. The V segment lost 9 bases and the J segment 1 base; nucleotides outside the gene matches: 7. Germline CDR1 is SNHLY and CDR2 is FYNNEI. The CDR3 is made up of 14 amino acids. The CDR3 spells CASSQGRGTDTQYF. CDR3 nucleotide sequence: TGTGCCAGTTCCCAAGGGAGGGGCACAGATACGCAGTATTTT.

This rearrangement joins TRBV5-1 to TRBJ1-1; a weak D match, TRBD1 (6 bases). Germline V gene sequence: CDR1 SGHRS, CDR2 YFSETQ. This CDR3 region has 15 residues. Trimming took off 3 bases at V and 3 bases at J, with 15 bases between the two ends. CDR3 region: CASSSGQGSDTEAFF. As DNA, the CDR3 is TGCGCCAGCAGCTCCGGCCAGGGGTCGGACACTGAAGCTTTCTTT.

The rearrangement joins TRBV3-1 (or the pseudogene TRBV3-2) to TRBJ2-5; 11 nucleotides align to TRBD2. The CDR3 sequence is 13 residues long. V lost 4 bases and J lost 11; bases outside the gene matches: 6. CDR1 and CDR2 from the germline V gene are LGHDT and YNNKEL (reference sequence). The CDR3, as DNA: TGTGCCAGCAGCCTCCTAGCGGGGGGCCATCAGTACTTC. It specifies CASSLLAGGHQYF.